This record covers a single T cell receptor (beta chain). Antigen: not known. The record originates from a study of monozygotic twins with inflammatory bowel disease. The study's findings and limits: Repertoire likeness was no different across concordant and discordant twins, perhaps owing to restricted power. Healthy co-twins had higher TCRbeta inverse Simpson diversity than their IBD twins.

This CDR3 spans 16 amino acids. Germline CDR1 LGHDT, CDR2 YNNKEL (reference sequence). Every TCR library used approximately 3.5 ug of total RNA. Template switching added UMIs carrying a 6-nucleotide sample barcode. TCRdb re-called the 5' RACE reads; every CDR3 protein appears as one record, without DNA. This sample's clone table lists approximately 420,000 distinct CDR3 sequences. This chain connects TRBV3-1 to TRBJ1-1. The source of this sequence is a human donor with ulcerative colitis or Crohn's disease, or a healthy co-twin of an affected twin (not recorded which). The sample consisted of blood. The chain's CDR3 is CASSLGSSGRNTEAFF.